These 14 T cell receptor beta chains share one sample of origin, sequenced in a study of CD8+CD57+ T cells in acquired aplastic anemia (dated by TCRdb to between 2017 and 2018). The sample was run on an Illumina HiSeq 2000. Genomic DNA was used as template for profiling of TCR beta VDJ combinations and CDR3 sequences. TCRdb handled the public reads itself, with Q25 trimming in fastp and clone calling in MiXCR, and kept productive beta chains. Duplicate CDR3 protein sequences are folded into a single record with the most common DNA and genes. This sample gives roughly 190,000 distinct CDR3 sequences in total; roughly 56% of them show up just once. The top ten clones comprise roughly 15% of the sample. The sample taken for sequencing was sorted CD4+, CD8+, or CD8+CD57+ T cells (not recorded which) from PBMCs. Receptors were obtained from a human donor in good health, serving as a control.

This clonotype was counted ten times or more. This sequence joins TRBV9 and TRBJ2-1; 8 bases align to TRBD1. The CDR3 is 15 amino acids. CDR1 and CDR2 from the germline V gene are SGDLS and YYNGEE. The V segment lost 4 bases and the J segment 4 bases; nucleotides outside the gene matches: 7. The CDR3 sequence is CASSPQGAGYNEQFF. The CDR3 nucleotides are TGTGCCAGCAGCCCGCAGGGGGCCGGGTACAATGAGCAGTTCTTC.

This clonotype was picked up one time. The chain couples TRBV24-1 to TRBJ2-7; no clear D. Trimming left V 5 bases short and J 2 bases short, with 9 bases between. The CDR3 is 13 amino acids. Germline loops: CDR1 KGHDR, CDR2 SFDVKD. For the CDR3, the DNA is TGTGCCACCAGTGCAATGGGAACCTACGAGCAGTACTTC. Protein sequence: CATSAMGTYEQYF.

The V and J genes are TRBV28 and TRBJ1-1; possibly TRBD1 for D (6 bases). The CDR3 extends over 13 amino acids. CDR1 is MDHEN, CDR2 SYDVKM, per germline. The V and J ends lost 3 bases and 6 bases respectively, with 11 bases between them. The CDR3 loop reads CASSLGGLAEAFF. CDR3 bases: TGTGCCAGCAGTTTGGGGGGCCTGGCTGAAGCTTTCTTT.

This rearrangement joins TRBV6-6 to TRBJ1-6; D unclear. The CDR3 sequence is 11 residues long. Germline-derived CDR1 and CDR2 are MNHNY and SVGAGI (reference sequence). V was cut by 6 bases and J by 11 bases, with 8 bases left in between. The CDR3 reads CASRPVTPLHF. The CDR3 DNA sequence: TGTGCCAGCAGGCCCGTGACACCCCTCCACTTT.

This clonotype came up many times. The V and J genes are TRBV28 and TRBJ1-2, with unresolved D. The germline gives CDR1 MDHEN, CDR2 SYDVKM. V was clipped by 10 bases and J by 7 bases, with 16 bases between them. The CDR3 is made up of 12 amino acids. CDR3: CATLLGYGGYTF. The CDR3 DNA reads TGTGCCACCCTCCTGGGGTATGGTGGCTACACCTTC.

This chain uses TRBV20-1 with TRBJ2-3; 10 bases map to TRBD2. The germline V gene has CDR1 DFQATT and CDR2 SNEGSKA (reference sequence). CDR3 size: 15 residues. Trimming took 3 bases from V and 3 from J; bases not matched to a gene: 6. CDR3 nucleotides: TGCAGTGCTAGTGATCCTAGCGGGAGAACAGATACGCAGTATTTT. Residues: CSASDPSGRTDTQYF.

This clonotype has a count of ten or more. This sequence joins TRBV19 and TRBJ2-1, with D unresolved. The CDR3 is 16 residues long. Germline V gene lookup returns CDR1 LNHDA and CDR2 SQIVND (reference sequence). The V gene lost 3 bases and the J gene lost 0 bases, with 12 bases spanning the gap. Here the CDR3 DNA reads TGTGCCAGTAGTATCGTAGCCCAGCGCTCCTACAATGAGCAGTTCTTC. Residues: CASSIVAQRSYNEQFF.

This clonotype has at least ten counts. The chain has TRBV2 and TRBJ1-3; D might be TRBD1 (6 bases). The CDR3 is 15 residues long. Trimming removed 5 bases from V and 0 bases from J, with 11 bases in between. CDR1 and CDR2 (germline): SNHLY, FYNNEI. The CDR3 reads CASSLQGDSGNTIYF. The CDR3 DNA reads TGTGCCAGCAGTCTACAGGGAGACTCTGGAAACACCATATATTTT.

This clonotype was seen at least ten times. This CDR3 is CASSLQGVGNSPLHF. The CDR3 DNA sequence: TGTGCCAGCAGTCTCCAGGGGGTCGGTAATTCACCCCTCCACTTT. The chain is built from TRBV12-3 or TRBV12-4 and TRBJ1-6, with 7 bases lining up with TRBD1. The V gene end was trimmed by 5 bases and the J gene end by 6 bases; junction bases not matched to a gene: 7. The CDR3 covers 15 residues.

Of note for this clonotype: Germline is not matched at one junction end, which may reflect a read error. The chain is built from TRBV20-1 and TRBJ2-1; 7 bases align to TRBD2. The CDR3 sequence is 10 residues long. Germline V gene sequence: CDR1 DFQATT, CDR2 SNEGSKA (reference sequence). This CDR3 reads CSARDETSLF. CDR3 in DNA: TGCAGTGCTAGAGATGAGACTAGCCTCTTC.

This clonotype was picked up many times. The genes are TRBV20-1 and TRBJ2-1, with D tentatively TRBD1 or TRBD2 (7 bases each). CDR1 and CDR2 (germline): DFQATT, SNEGSKA (reference sequence). This CDR3 contains 18 residues. Trimming took 4 bases from V and 6 from J, leaving 28 bases between them. Written as DNA, the CDR3 is TGCAGTGCTACCCGCAGGGGGGGGGGCCTATCCATCGCCAATGAGCAGTTCTTC. Protein sequence: CSATRRGGGLSIANEQFF.

The V call is TRBV20-1, the J call TRBJ1-2; 10 bases match TRBD1. After removal of 2 bases from V and 7 bases from J, the junction contained 4 bases not matched to a gene. This CDR3 has 13 amino acids. The germline V gene encodes CDR1 DFQATT and CDR2 SNEGSKA (reference sequence). The CDR3 sequence: CSARQTGGSGYTF. The CDR3 DNA follows: TGCAGTGCTAGACAGACAGGGGGCAGTGGCTACACCTTC.

Ten or more counts support this clonotype. The chain employs TRBV15 and TRBJ2-4; 11 bases align to TRBD1. Germline values: CDR1 LNHNV, CDR2 YYDKDF (reference sequence). The J segment lost 3 bases and the V segment lost 3 bases, leaving 19 bases of the junction unmatched. The CDR3 is made up of 21 amino acids. CDR3: CATSRETSGTGGSVVKNIQYF. The CDR3 DNA reads as TGTGCCACCAGCAGGGAAACTTCCGGGACAGGGGGATCGGTCGTCAAAAACATTCAGTACTTC.

V is TRBV4-1 and J is TRBJ2-5; D possibly corresponds to TRBD2 (5 bases). The ends were cut back, 0 bases at V and 3 bases at J, with 14 bases in the middle. This CDR3 contains 16 residues. Germline lookup yields CDR1 MGHRA and CDR2 YSYEKL. The CDR3 loop is CASSQDLTRGKETQYF. The CDR3 DNA reads TGCGCCAGCAGCCAAGATCTAACTAGAGGTAAAGAGACCCAGTACTTC.